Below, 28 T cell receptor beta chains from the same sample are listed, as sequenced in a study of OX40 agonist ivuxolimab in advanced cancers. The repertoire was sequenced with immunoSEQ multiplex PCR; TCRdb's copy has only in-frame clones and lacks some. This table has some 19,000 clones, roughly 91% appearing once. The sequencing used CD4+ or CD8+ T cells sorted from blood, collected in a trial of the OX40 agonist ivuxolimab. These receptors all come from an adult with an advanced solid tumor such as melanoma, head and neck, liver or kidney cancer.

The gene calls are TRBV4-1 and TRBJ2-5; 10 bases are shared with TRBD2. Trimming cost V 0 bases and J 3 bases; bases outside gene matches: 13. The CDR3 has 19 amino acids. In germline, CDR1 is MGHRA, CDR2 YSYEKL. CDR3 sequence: CASSQDRRLLAGVEETQYF. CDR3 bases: TGCGCCAGCAGCCAAGACCGGCGGCTCCTAGCGGGGGTCGAAGAGACCCAGTACTTC.

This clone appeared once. CDR3 loop: CATSRDQTADEQYF. The CDR3 DNA follows: TGTGCCACCAGCAGAGATCAAACAGCGGACGAGCAGTACTTC. J is TRBJ2-7 and V is TRBV15; D may be TRBD2 (5 bases). The germline V gene has CDR1 LNHNV and CDR2 YYDKDF (reference sequence). This CDR3 contains 14 residues. Trimming removed 0 bases at V and 5 bases at J, with 11 bases between.

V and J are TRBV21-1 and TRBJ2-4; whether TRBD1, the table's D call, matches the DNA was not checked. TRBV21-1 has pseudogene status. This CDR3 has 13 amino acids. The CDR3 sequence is CANRRGNKNIQYF. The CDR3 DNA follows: TGTGCCAACAGGAGGGGGAACAAAAACATTCAGTACTTC.

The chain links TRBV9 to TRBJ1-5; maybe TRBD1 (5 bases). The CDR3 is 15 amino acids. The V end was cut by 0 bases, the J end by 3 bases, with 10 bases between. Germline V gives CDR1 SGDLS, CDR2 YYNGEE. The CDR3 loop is CASSVEGRVNQPQHF. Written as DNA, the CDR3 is TGTGCCAGCAGCGTAGAGGGCAGGGTCAATCAGCCCCAGCATTTT. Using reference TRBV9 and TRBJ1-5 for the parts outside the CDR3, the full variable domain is DSGVTQTPKHLITATGQRVTLRCSPRSGDLSVYWYQQSLDQGLQFLIQYYNGEERAKGNILERFSAQQFPDLHSELNLSSLELGDSALYFCASSVEGRVNQPQHFGDGTRLSIL.

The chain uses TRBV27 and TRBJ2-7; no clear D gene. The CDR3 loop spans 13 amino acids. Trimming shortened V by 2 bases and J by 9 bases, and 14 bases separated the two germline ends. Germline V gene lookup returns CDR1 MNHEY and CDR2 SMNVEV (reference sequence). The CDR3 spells CASSLRQNVGQYF. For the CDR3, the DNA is TGTGCCAGCAGTTTAAGGCAGAATGTGGGGCAGTACTTC.

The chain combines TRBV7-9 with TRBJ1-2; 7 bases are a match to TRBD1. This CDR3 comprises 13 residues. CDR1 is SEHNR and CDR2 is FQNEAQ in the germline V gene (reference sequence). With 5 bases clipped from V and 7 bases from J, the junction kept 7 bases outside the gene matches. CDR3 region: CASSPGGGVGYTF. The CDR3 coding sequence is TGTGCCAGCAGCCCAGGGGGGGGAGTTGGCTACACCTTC.

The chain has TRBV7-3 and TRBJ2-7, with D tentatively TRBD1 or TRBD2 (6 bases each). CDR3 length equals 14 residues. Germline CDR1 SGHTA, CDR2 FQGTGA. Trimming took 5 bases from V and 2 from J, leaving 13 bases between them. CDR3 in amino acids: CASSQGGDTYEQYF. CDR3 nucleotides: TGTGCCAGCAGCCAAGGCGGGGACACCTACGAGCAGTACTTC.

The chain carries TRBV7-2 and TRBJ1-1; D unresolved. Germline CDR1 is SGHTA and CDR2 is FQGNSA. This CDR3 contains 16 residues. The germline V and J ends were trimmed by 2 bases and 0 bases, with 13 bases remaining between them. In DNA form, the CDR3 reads TGTGCCAGCAGCTTAAGGGCAGGATCCATGAACACTGAAGCTTTCTTT. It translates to CASSLRAGSMNTEAFF.

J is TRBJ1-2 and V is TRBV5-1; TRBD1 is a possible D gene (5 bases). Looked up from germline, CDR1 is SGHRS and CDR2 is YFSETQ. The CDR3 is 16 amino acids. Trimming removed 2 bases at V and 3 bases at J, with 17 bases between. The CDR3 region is CASSLSTAGSDYGYTF. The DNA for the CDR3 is TGCGCCAGCAGCTTAAGTACGGCAGGGAGCGACTATGGCTACACCTTC.

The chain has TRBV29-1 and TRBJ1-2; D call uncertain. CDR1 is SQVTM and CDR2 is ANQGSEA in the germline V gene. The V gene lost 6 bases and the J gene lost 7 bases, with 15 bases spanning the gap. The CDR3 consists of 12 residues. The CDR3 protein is CSVATRAGGYTF. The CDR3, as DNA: TGCAGCGTAGCTACACGGGCGGGTGGCTACACCTTC. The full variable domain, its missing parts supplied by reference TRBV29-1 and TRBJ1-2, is SAVISQKPSRDICQRGTSLTIQCQVDSQVTMMFWYRQQPGQSLTLIATANQGSEATYESGFVIDKFPISRPNLTFSTLTVSNMSPEDSSIYLCSVATRAGGYTFGSGTRLTVV.

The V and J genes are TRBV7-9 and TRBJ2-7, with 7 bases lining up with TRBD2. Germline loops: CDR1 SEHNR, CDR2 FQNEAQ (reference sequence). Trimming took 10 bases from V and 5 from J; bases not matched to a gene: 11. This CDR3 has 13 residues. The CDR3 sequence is CATLIPAGDEQYF. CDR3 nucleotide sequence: TGTGCCACTCTGATTCCGGCGGGGGACGAGCAGTACTTC.

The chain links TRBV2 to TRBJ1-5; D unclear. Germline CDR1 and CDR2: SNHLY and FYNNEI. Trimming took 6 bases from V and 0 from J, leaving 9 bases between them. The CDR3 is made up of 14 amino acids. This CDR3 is CASRGLFSNQPQHF. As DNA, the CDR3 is TGTGCCAGCAGGGGCCTTTTTAGCAATCAGCCCCAGCATTTT.

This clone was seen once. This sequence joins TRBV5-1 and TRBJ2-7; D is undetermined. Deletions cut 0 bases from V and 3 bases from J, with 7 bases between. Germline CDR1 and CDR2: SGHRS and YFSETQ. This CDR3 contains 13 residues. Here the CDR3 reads CASSLGRIYEQYF. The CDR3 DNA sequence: TGCGCCAGCAGCTTGGGACGGATCTACGAGCAGTACTTC.

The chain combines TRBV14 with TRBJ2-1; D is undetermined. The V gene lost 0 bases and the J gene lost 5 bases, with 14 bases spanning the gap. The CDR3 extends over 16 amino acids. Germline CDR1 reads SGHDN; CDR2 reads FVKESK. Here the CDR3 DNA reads TGTGCCAGCAGCCAAGATCTCGGTCTGGGCGACAATGAGCAGTTCTTC. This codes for CASSQDLGLGDNEQFF. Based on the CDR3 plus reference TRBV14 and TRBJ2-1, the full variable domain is EAGVTQFPSHSVIEKGQTVTLRCDPISGHDNLYWYRRVMGKEIKFLLHFVKESKQDESGMPNNRFLAERTGGTYSTLKVQPAELEDSGVYFCASSQDLGLGDNEQFFGPGTRLTVL.

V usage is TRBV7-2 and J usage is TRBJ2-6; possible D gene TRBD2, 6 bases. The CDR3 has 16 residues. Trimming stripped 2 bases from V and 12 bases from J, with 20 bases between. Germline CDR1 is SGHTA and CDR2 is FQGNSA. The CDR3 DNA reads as TGTGCCAGCAGCTTAATGGAGGGGACCAGGACCCCCGTCCTGACTTTC. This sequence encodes CASSLMEGTRTPVLTF. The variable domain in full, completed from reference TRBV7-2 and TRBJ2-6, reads GAGVSQSPSNKVTEKGKDVELRCDPISGHTALYWYRQSLGQGLEFLIYFQGNSAPDKSGLPSDRFSAERTGGSVSTLTIQRTQQEDSAVYLCASSLMEGTRTPVLTFGAGSRLTVL.

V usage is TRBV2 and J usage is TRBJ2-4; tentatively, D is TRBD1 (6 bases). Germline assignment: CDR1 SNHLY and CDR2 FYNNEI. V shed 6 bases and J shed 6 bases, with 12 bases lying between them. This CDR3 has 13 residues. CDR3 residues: CASRGAVRNIQYF. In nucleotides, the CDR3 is TGTGCCAGCAGGGGGGCCGTACGAAACATTCAGTACTTC.

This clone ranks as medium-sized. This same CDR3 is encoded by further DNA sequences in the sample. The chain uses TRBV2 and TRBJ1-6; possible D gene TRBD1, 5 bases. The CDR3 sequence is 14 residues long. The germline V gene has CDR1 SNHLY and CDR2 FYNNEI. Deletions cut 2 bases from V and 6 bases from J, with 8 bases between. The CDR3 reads CASSETGPNSPLHF. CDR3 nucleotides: TGTGCCAGCAGTGAAACAGGCCCTAATTCACCCCTCCACTTT.

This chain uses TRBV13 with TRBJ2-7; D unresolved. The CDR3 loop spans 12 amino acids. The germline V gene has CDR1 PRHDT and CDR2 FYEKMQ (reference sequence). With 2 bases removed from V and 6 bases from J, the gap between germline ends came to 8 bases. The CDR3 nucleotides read TGTGCCAGCAGCTTAAGGGCCGGCGAGCAGTACTTC. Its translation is CASSLRAGEQYF.

The CDR3: CASRDRGSSYNEQFF. The CDR3, as DNA: TGTGCCAGCAGAGACAGGGGGAGCTCCTACAATGAGCAGTTCTTC. This chain links TRBV6-1 with TRBJ2-1, with TRBD1 matching 9 bases. Germline CDR1 and CDR2: MNHNS and SASEGT. This CDR3 region has 15 residues. Losses at the gene ends were 6 bases for V and 0 bases for J; bases not matched to a gene: 3.

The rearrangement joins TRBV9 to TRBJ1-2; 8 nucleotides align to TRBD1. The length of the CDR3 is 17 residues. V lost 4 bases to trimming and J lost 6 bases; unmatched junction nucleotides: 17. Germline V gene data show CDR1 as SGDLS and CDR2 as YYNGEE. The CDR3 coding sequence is TGTGCCAGCAGCCCTAGCGGATCGGGACAGGTGGTTAATGGCTACACCTTC. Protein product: CASSPSGSGQVVNGYTF.

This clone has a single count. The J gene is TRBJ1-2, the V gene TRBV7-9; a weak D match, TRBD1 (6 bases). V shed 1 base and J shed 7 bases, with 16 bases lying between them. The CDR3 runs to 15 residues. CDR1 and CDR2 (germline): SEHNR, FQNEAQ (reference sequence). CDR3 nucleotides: TGTGCCAGCAGCTTAGGCCGACAGGTCTTCTCTGGCTACACCTTC. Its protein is CASSLGRQVFSGYTF.

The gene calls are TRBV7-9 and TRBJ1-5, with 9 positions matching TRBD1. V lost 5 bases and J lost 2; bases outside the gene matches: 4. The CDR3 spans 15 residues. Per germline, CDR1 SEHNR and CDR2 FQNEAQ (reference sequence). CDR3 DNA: TGTGCCAGCAGCCATGGGACAGGGCGCAATCAGCCCCAGCATTTT. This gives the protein CASSHGTGRNQPQHF.

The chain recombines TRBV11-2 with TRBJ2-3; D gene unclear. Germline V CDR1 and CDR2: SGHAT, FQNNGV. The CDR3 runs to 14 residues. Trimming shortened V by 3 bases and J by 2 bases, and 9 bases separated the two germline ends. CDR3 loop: CASSFPKATDTQYF. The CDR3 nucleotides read TGTGCCAGCAGCTTCCCGAAGGCCACAGATACGCAGTATTTT.

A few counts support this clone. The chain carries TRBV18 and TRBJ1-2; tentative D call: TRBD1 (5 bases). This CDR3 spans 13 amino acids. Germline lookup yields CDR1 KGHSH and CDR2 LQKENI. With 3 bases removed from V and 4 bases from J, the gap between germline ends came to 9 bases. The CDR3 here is CASSPPDTYGYTF. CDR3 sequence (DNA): TGTGCCAGCTCACCCCCGGACACCTATGGCTACACCTTC.

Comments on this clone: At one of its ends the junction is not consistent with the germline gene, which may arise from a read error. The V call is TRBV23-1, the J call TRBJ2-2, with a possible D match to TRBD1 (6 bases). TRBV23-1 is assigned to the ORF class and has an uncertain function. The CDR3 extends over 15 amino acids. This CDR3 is CASRTEDREHRGAVF. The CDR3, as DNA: TGCGCCAGCCGAACGGAGGACAGAGAACACCGGGGAGCTGTTTTT.

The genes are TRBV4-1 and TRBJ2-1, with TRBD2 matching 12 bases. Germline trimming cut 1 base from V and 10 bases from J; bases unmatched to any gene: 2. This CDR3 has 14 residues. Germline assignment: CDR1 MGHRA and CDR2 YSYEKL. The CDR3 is CASSQAGTSGEQFF. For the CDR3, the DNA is TGCGCCAGCAGCCAAGCCGGGACTAGCGGGGAGCAGTTCTTC.

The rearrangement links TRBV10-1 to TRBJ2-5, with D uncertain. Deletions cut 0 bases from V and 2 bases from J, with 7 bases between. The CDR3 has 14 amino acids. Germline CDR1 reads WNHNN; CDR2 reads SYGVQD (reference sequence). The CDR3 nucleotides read TGCGCCAGCAGTGAGTCATGGGGACAAGAGACCCAGTACTTC. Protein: CASSESWGQETQYF.

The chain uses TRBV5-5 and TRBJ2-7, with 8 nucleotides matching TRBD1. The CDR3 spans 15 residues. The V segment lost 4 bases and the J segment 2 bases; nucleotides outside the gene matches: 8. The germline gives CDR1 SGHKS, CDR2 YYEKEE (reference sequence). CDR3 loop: CASSTDRAPTYEQYF. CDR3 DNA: TGTGCCAGCAGCACGGACAGGGCTCCGACCTACGAGCAGTACTTC.